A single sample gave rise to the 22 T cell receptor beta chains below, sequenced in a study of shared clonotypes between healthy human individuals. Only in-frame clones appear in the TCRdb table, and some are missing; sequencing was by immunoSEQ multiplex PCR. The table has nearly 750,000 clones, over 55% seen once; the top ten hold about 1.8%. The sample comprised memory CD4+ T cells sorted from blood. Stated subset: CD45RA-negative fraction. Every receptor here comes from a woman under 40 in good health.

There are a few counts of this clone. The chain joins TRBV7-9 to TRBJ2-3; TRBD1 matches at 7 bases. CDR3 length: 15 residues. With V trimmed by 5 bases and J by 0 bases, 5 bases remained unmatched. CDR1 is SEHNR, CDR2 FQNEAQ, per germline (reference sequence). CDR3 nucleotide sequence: TGTGCCAGCAGCCCGACAGGGTTTAGCACAGATACGCAGTATTTT. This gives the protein CASSPTGFSTDTQYF.

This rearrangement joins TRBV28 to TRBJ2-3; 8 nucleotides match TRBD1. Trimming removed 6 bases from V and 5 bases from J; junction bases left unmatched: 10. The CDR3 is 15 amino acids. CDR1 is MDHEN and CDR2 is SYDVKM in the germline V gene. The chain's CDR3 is CASSSPGGRRDTQYF. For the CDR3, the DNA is TGTGCCAGCAGCAGCCCAGGGGGCAGGAGAGATACGCAGTATTTT.

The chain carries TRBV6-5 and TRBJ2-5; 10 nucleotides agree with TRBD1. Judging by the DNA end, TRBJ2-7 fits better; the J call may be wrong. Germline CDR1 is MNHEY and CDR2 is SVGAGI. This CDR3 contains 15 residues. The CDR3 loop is CASSYSIRTGGEQYF. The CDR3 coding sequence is TGTGCCAGCAGTTACTCAATCCGGACAGGGGGCGAGCAGTACTTC.

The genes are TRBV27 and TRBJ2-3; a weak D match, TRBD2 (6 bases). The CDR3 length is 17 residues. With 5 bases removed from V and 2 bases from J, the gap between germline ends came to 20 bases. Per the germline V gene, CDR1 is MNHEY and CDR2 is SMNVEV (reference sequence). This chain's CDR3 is CASSGYVAEELTDTQYF. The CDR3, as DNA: TGTGCCAGCAGTGGGTATGTAGCGGAGGAACTCACAGATACGCAGTATTTT.

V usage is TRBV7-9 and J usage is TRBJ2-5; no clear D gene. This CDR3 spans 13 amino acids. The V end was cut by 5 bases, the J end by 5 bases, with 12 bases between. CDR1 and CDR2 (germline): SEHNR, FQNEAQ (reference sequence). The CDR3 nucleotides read TGTGCCAGCAGCCCCAGTCGTGCCGAGACCCAGTACTTC. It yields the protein CASSPSRAETQYF. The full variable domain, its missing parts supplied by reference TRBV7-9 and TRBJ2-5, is DTGVSQNPRHKITKRGQNVTFRCDPISEHNRLYWYRQTLGQGPEFLTYFQNEAQLEKSRLLSDRFSAERPKGSFSTLEIQRTEQGDSAMYLCASSPSRAETQYFGPGTRLLVL.

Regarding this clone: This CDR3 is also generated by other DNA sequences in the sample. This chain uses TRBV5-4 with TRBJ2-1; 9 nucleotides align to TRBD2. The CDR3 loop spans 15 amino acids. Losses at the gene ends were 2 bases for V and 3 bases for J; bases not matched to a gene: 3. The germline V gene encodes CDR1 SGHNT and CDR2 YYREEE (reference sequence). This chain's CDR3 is CASSFGREGYNEQFF. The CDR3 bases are TGTGCCAGCAGCTTTGGGCGGGAGGGCTACAATGAGCAGTTCTTC.

Written as DNA, the CDR3 is TGTGCCAGCAGTTTGGGGGGGGAGAGCTCCTACGAGCAGTACTTC. Translating it yields CASSLGGESSYEQYF. This sequence joins TRBV27 and TRBJ2-7, with 7 positions matching TRBD2. Germline lookup yields CDR1 MNHEY and CDR2 SMNVEV (reference sequence). V shed 3 bases and J 0 bases; nucleotides not matched to a gene: 5. This CDR3 contains 15 residues.

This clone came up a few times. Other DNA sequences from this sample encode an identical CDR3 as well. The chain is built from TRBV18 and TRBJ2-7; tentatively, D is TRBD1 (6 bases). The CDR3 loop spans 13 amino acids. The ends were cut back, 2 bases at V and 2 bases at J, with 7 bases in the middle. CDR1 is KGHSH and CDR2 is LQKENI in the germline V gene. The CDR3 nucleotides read TGTGCCAGCTCACCAGACAGGACCTACGAGCAGTACTTC. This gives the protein CASSPDRTYEQYF.

The CDR3 DNA sequence: TGTGCCAGCAGCCAAGTGGCAGGCCAGAACACTGAAGCTTTCTTT. Its translation: CASSQVAGQNTEAFF. The chain has TRBV4-2 and TRBJ1-1; D ambiguous. V lost 1 base, J lost 1 base, and 10 bases lay in between. The germline V gene has CDR1 LGHNA and CDR2 YNFKEQ. This CDR3 spans 15 amino acids.

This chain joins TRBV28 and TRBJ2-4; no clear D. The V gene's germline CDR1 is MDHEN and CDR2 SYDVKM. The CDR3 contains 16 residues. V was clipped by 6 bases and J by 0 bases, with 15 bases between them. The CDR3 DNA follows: TGTGCCAGCAGGACTTTGGCAAACGGAGCCAAAAACATTCAGTACTTC. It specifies CASRTLANGAKNIQYF.

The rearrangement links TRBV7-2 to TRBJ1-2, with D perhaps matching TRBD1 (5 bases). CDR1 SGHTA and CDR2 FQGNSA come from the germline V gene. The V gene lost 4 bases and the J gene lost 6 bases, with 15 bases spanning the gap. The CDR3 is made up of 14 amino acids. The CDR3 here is CASSSPTGMDGYTF. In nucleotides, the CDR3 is TGTGCCAGCAGCTCTCCAACAGGAATGGATGGCTACACCTTC. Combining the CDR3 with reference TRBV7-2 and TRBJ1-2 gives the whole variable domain GAGVSQSPSNKVTEKGKDVELRCDPISGHTALYWYRQSLGQGLEFLIYFQGNSAPDKSGLPSDRFSAERTGGSVSTLTIQRTQQEDSAVYLCASSSPTGMDGYTFGSGTRLTVV.

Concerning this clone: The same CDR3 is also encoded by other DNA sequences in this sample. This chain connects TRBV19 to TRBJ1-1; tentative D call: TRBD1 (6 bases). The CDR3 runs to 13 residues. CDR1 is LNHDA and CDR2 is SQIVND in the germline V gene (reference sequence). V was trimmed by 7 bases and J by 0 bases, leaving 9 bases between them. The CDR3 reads CASKDSMNTEAFF. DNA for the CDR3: TGTGCCAGTAAGGACAGTATGAACACTGAAGCTTTCTTT.

CDR3 amino acids: CASSLAGILAGYNEQFF. As DNA, the CDR3 is TGCGCCAGCAGCTTGGCCGGGATTCTAGCGGGGTACAATGAGCAGTTCTTC. The chain carries TRBV5-1 and TRBJ2-1; 9 bases match TRBD2. CDR3 size: 17 residues. Germline CDR1 reads SGHRS; CDR2 reads YFSETQ. After removal of 0 bases from V and 4 bases from J, the junction contained 8 bases not matched to a gene.

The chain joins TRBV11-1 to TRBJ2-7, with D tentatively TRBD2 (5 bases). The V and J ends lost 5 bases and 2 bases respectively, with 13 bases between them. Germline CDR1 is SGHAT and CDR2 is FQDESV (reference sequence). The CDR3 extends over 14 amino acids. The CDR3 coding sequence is TGTGCCAGCAGCAATGGACTCCAACCCTACGAGCAGTACTTC. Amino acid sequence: CASSNGLQPYEQYF.

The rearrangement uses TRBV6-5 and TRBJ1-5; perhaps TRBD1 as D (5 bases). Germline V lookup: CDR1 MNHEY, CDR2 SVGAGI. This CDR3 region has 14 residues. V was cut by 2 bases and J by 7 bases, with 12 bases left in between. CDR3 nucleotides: TGTGCCAGCAGTTACGGGGCAGGGAACCAGCCCCAGCATTTT. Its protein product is CASSYGAGNQPQHF.

The CDR3 nucleotides read TGTGCCAGCAGCTTAGGGTCGACAGGGGACACGGGAGCTTTCTTT. Amino acids: CASSLGSTGDTGAFF. This rearrangement joins TRBV11-2 to TRBJ1-1, with 8 positions matching TRBD1. Unmatched junction bases numbered 11, after V lost 1 base and J lost 10 bases. Germline values: CDR1 SGHAT, CDR2 FQNNGV. The CDR3 runs 15 residues.

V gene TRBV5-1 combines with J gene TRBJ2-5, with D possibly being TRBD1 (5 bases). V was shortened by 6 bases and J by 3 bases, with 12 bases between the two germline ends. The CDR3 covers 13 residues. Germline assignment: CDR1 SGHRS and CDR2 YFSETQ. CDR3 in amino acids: CASKMGLEETQYF. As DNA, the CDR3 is TGCGCCAGCAAAATGGGGCTAGAAGAGACCCAGTACTTC. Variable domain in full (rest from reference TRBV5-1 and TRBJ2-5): KAGVTQTPRYLIKTRGQQVTLSCSPISGHRSVSWYQQTPGQGLQFLFEYFSETQRNKGNFPGRFSGRQFSNSRSEMNVSTLELGDSALYLCASKMGLEETQYFGPGTRLLVL.

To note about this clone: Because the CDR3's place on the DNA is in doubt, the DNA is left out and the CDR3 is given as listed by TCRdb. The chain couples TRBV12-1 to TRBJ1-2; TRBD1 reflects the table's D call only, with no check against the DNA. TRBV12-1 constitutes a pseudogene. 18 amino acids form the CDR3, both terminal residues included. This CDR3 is CASSFAPGTGDQVYGYTF.

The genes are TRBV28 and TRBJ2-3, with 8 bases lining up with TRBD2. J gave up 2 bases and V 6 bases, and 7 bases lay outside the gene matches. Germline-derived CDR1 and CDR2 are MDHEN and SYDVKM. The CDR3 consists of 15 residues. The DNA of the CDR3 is TGTGCCAGCAGACGAGCGGGGGTTGACACAGATACGCAGTATTTT. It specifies CASRRAGVDTDTQYF.

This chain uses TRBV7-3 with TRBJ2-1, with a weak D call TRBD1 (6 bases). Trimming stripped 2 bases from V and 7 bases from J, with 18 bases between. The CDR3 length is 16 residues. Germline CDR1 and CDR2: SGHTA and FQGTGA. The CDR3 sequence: CASSLEIRTVRNEQFF. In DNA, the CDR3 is TGTGCCAGCAGCTTAGAGATCAGGACAGTCAGGAATGAGCAGTTCTTC.

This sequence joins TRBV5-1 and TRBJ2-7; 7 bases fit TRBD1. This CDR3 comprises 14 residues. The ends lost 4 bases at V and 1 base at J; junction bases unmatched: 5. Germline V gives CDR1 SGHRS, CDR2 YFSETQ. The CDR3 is CASSLRDSSYEQYF. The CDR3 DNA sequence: TGCGCCAGCAGCCTCCGGGACAGTTCCTACGAGCAGTACTTC. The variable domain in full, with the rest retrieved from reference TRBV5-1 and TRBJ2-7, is KAGVTQTPRYLIKTRGQQVTLSCSPISGHRSVSWYQQTPGQGLQFLFEYFSETQRNKGNFPGRFSGRQFSNSRSEMNVSTLELGDSALYLCASSLRDSSYEQYFGPGTRLTVT.

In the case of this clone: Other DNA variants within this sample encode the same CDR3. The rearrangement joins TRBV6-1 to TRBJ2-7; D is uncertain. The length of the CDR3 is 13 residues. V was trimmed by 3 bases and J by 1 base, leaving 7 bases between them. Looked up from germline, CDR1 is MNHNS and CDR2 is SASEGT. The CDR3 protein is CASSEKGSYEQYF. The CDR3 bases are TGTGCCAGCAGTGAGAAGGGATCCTACGAGCAGTACTTC.